One sample yielded the 20 T cell receptor beta chains listed below, sequenced in a study of cytomegalovirus exposure and HLA in healthy donors. The PCR was carried out with 60 Vbeta primers and 13 Jbeta primers. TCRdb's copy holds only in-frame clones and misses some; the assay was immunoSEQ multiplex PCR. The sample contains 110,000 to 150,000 clones, 82% of which appear only once. The sequencing input was PBMCs. These TCRs come from a male donor in good health and CMV-seronegative.

Only a few counts were recorded for this clone. At one boundary the junction diverges from the germline segment, which might be a read error. V is TRBV7-9 and J is TRBJ2-5, with D unclear. CDR1 is SEHNR and CDR2 is FQNEAQ in the germline V gene (reference sequence). The CDR3 contains 14 residues. CDR3 in DNA: TGTTCCAGCAGCTTAGTCTGGCCAGAAGAGACCCAGTACTTC. It encodes CSSSLVWPEETQYF.

This chain connects TRBV9 to TRBJ1-4; TRBD1 aligns across 12 bases. The CDR3 is made up of 18 amino acids. Per the germline V gene, CDR1 is SGDLS and CDR2 is YYNGEE. The ends lost 1 base at V and 10 bases at J; junction bases unmatched: 14. CDR3 residues: CASSVMPGTGGGSGKLFF. The CDR3 nucleotides are TGTGCCAGCAGCGTAATGCCCGGGACAGGGGGCGGATCGGGAAAACTGTTTTTT. The variable domain in full, completed from reference TRBV9 and TRBJ1-4, reads DSGVTQTPKHLITATGQRVTLRCSPRSGDLSVYWYQQSLDQGLQFLIQYYNGEERAKGNILERFSAQQFPDLHSELNLSSLELGDSALYFCASSVMPGTGGGSGKLFFGSGTQLSVL.

The rearrangement links TRBV7-9 to TRBJ2-1, with TRBD2 matching 10 bases. The CDR3 has 19 amino acids. The ends lost 8 bases at V and 0 bases at J; junction bases unmatched: 16. Germline CDR1 and CDR2: SEHNR and FQNEAQ (reference sequence). The chain's CDR3 is CASGIAGGRTLGSYNEQFF. The CDR3, as DNA: TGTGCCAGCGGAATAGCGGGAGGACGAACCCTTGGCTCCTACAATGAGCAGTTCTTC. Full variable domain (rest looked up from reference TRBV7-9 and TRBJ2-1): DTGVSQNPRHKITKRGQNVTFRCDPISEHNRLYWYRQTLGQGPEFLTYFQNEAQLEKSRLLSDRFSAERPKGSFSTLEIQRTEQGDSAMYLCASGIAGGRTLGSYNEQFFGPGTRLTVL.

The V call is TRBV4-2, the J call TRBJ2-7; TRBD1 aligns across 8 bases. Losses at the gene ends were 0 bases for V and 1 base for J; bases not matched to a gene: 5. The CDR3 has 16 amino acids. Germline-derived CDR1 and CDR2 are LGHNA and YNFKEQ. The CDR3 protein is CASSQDQGDRSYEQYF. CDR3 coding DNA: TGTGCCAGCAGCCAAGATCAGGGGGACAGGTCCTACGAGCAGTACTTC.

The chain recombines TRBV2 with TRBJ2-3; TRBD2 matches at 7 bases. From germline, CDR1 is SNHLY and CDR2 FYNNEI. V lost 4 bases, J lost 2 bases, and 9 bases stayed unmatched. The CDR3 has 16 amino acids. CDR3 nucleotide sequence: TGTGCCAGCAGTGGTGAGCGGGGTGCGGTCACAGATACGCAGTATTTT. Encoded protein: CASSGERGAVTDTQYF.

This chain joins TRBV5-1 and TRBJ1-1, with a weak D call TRBD1 (6 bases). Germline values: CDR1 SGHRS, CDR2 YFSETQ. The CDR3 runs to 20 residues. V dropped 0 bases and J dropped 3 bases, with 27 bases sitting between them. The CDR3 spells CASSLGDTWTAGPKYTEAFF. As DNA, the CDR3 is TGCGCCAGCAGCTTGGGAGATACTTGGACAGCCGGACCAAAATACACTGAAGCTTTCTTT.

The chain couples TRBV25-1 to TRBJ1-4, with 7 bases aligning to TRBD1. The CDR3 loop spans 14 amino acids. Per germline, CDR1 MGHDK and CDR2 SYGVNS. The V segment lost 3 bases and the J segment 5 bases; nucleotides outside the gene matches: 3. This CDR3 reads CASSEDRFNEKLFF. In nucleotides, the CDR3 is TGTGCCAGCAGTGAGGACAGGTTCAATGAAAAACTGTTTTTT.

The chain couples TRBV5-8 to TRBJ2-5; tentative D call: TRBD1 (6 bases). The V gene lost 4 bases and the J gene lost 5 bases, with 12 bases spanning the gap. The CDR3 runs 13 residues. Per the germline V gene, CDR1 is SGHTS and CDR2 is YDEGEE. The CDR3 is CASSVQGVETQYF. The DNA of the CDR3 is TGTGCCAGCAGCGTACAGGGAGTCGAGACCCAGTACTTC.

V is TRBV27 and J is TRBJ2-7; 7 nucleotides match TRBD2. V was clipped by 6 bases and J by 2 bases; unmatched bases: 10. Germline V gives CDR1 MNHEY, CDR2 SMNVEV (reference sequence). The CDR3 length is 15 residues. The CDR3 sequence is CASSRPLAVPYEQYF. CDR3 in DNA: TGTGCCAGCAGCCGTCCCCTAGCGGTACCCTACGAGCAGTACTTC.

The rearrangement joins TRBV9 to TRBJ1-1, with D unresolved. CDR1 and CDR2 (germline): SGDLS, YYNGEE. The V end lost 6 bases, the J end lost 0 bases, and 12 bases lay between the germline ends. The CDR3 has 14 amino acids. This chain's CDR3 is CASKSDIMNTEAFF. The CDR3, as DNA: TGTGCCAGCAAATCAGACATCATGAACACTGAAGCTTTCTTT.

The J gene is TRBJ1-2, the V gene TRBV5-6; TRBD1 might be the D (5 bases). Germline V lookup: CDR1 SGHDT, CDR2 YYEEEE. V was trimmed by 0 bases and J by 2 bases, leaving 8 bases between them. The CDR3 has 14 residues. The DNA of the CDR3 is TGTGCCAGCAGCTTGGTACAGGCGAACTATGGCTACACCTTC. Its protein product is CASSLVQANYGYTF. The full variable domain, in which reference TRBV5-6 and TRBJ1-2 provide the parts outside the CDR3, is DAGVTQSPTHLIKTRGQQVTLRCSPKSGHDTVSWYQQALGQGPQFIFQYYEEEERQRGNFPDRFSGHQFPNYSSELNVNALLLGDSALYLCASSLVQANYGYTFGSGTRLTVV.

The chain carries TRBV5-8 and TRBJ1-5; tentative D call: TRBD1 (6 bases). The CDR3 extends over 16 amino acids. Germline lookup yields CDR1 SGHTS and CDR2 YDEGEE. V lost 3 bases, J lost 2 bases, and 15 bases lay in between. The CDR3 spells CASSSYRVYGNQPQHF. CDR3 nucleotides: TGTGCCAGCAGCTCTTACAGGGTTTACGGCAATCAGCCCCAGCATTTT.

This clone has more than one count but fewer than ten. This chain uses TRBV6-6 with TRBJ1-5; TRBD1 is a possible D gene (6 bases). The V gene lost 4 bases and the J gene lost 4 bases, with 14 bases spanning the gap. Germline lookup yields CDR1 MNHNY and CDR2 SVGAGI (reference sequence). CDR3 length equals 15 residues. This CDR3 reads CASSLRGGGNQPQHF. The CDR3 region has the DNA TGTGCCAGCAGTTTACGTGGGGGCGGGAATCAGCCCCAGCATTTT.

This clone was picked up one time. The V and J genes are TRBV6-5 and TRBJ2-2; no firm D call. This CDR3 is 15 amino acids long. V was pared by 2 bases and J by 1 base, with 8 bases between. CDR1 and CDR2 from the germline V gene are MNHEY and SVGAGI. The CDR3 loop is CASSYGTVNTGELFF. DNA for the CDR3: TGTGCCAGCAGTTACGGTACAGTGAACACCGGGGAGCTGTTTTTT.

This chain links TRBV6-5 with TRBJ2-7, with 7 bases aligning to TRBD2. The CDR3 is made up of 12 amino acids. After removal of 10 bases from V and 1 base from J, the junction contained 4 bases not matched to a gene. Looked up from germline, CDR1 is MNHEY and CDR2 is SVGAGI. Here the CDR3 reads CATVGGSYEQYF. DNA for the CDR3: TGTGCCACCGTCGGGGGGTCCTACGAGCAGTACTTC.

The chain has TRBV28 and TRBJ1-5, with D tentatively TRBD1 (6 bases). CDR1 is MDHEN, CDR2 SYDVKM, per germline. V was trimmed by 3 bases and J by 0 bases, leaving 18 bases between them. The CDR3 totals 18 residues. The CDR3 region is CASSFGGLAVLSNQPQHF. Written as DNA, the CDR3 is TGTGCCAGCAGTTTCGGGGGGCTCGCAGTACTTAGCAATCAGCCCCAGCATTTT.

The CDR3 DNA reads as TGCGCCAGCAGCTTGGGGAGCTCCTACAATGAGCAGTTCTTC. Translated, it gives CASSLGSSYNEQFF. The chain joins TRBV5-1 to TRBJ2-1; the D is unclear. This CDR3 contains 14 residues. Looked up from germline, CDR1 is SGHRS and CDR2 is YFSETQ. Trimming removed 0 bases at V and 0 bases at J, with 4 bases between.

V gene TRBV7-3 combines with J gene TRBJ2-2; 9 nucleotides match TRBD1. V shed 5 bases and J 0 bases; nucleotides not matched to a gene: 4. This CDR3 contains 16 residues. Germline assignment: CDR1 SGHTA and CDR2 FQGTGA. Here the CDR3 DNA reads TGTGCCAGCAGCCCAGGACAGGGGCCGAACACCGGGGAGCTGTTTTTT. Its protein product is CASSPGQGPNTGELFF.

This clone was found once. The genes are TRBV27 and TRBJ2-7, with 10 bases fitting TRBD1. The trim removed 6 bases at V and 6 bases at J, leaving 5 bases unmatched. The CDR3 is 13 residues long. CDR1 MNHEY and CDR2 SMNVEV come from the germline V gene (reference sequence). In DNA, the CDR3 is TGTGCCAGCAGCAGGGGACAGGGGCTCGAGCAGTACTTC. This translates into CASSRGQGLEQYF.

This sequence joins TRBV5-1 and TRBJ2-1; 11 bases agree with TRBD2. The ends lost 4 bases at V and 0 bases at J; junction bases unmatched: 12. Per the germline V gene, CDR1 is SGHRS and CDR2 is YFSETQ. The CDR3 contains 19 residues. As DNA, the CDR3 is TGCGCCAGCAGCATTTCGGGGCTAGCGGGGGGTAGCTCCTACAATGAGCAGTTCTTC. Translating gives CASSISGLAGGSSYNEQFF.